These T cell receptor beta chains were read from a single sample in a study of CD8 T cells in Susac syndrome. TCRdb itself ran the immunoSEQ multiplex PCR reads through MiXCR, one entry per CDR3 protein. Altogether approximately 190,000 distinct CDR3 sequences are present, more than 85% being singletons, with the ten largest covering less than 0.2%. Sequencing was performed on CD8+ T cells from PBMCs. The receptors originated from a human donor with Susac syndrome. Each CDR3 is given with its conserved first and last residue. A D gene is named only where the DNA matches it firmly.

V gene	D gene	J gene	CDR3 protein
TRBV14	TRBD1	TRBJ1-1	CASSLQGDEAFF
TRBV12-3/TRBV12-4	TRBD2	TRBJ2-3	CASSPGTSLTDTQYF
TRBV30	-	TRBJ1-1	CAFYMNTEAFF
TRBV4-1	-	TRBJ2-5	CASSLVTEASQETQYF
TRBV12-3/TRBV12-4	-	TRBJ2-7	CASSPTGIYEQYF
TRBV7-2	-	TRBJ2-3	CASSLSRSGDTQYF
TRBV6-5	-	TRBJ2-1	CATSPTSSYNEQFF
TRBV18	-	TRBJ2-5	CASSPLRTEETQYF
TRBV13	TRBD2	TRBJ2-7	CASSSPAGGSYEQYF
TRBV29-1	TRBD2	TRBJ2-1	CSVGLAGYNEQFF
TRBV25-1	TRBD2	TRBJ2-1	CASSESPGGSRDNEQFF
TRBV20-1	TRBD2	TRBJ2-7	CSANPGLAGDYEQYF
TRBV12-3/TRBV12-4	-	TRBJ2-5	CASSDQGRETQYF
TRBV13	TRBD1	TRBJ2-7	CASRTTGGTYEQYF
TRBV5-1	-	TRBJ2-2	CASSLASSTGELFF
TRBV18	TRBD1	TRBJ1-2	CASSPRDRGLLGYTF
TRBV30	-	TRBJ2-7	CAWSRTPVYEQYF
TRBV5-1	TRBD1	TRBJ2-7	CASSSPGQGSHEQYF
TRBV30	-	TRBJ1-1	CAWSVEGNTEAFF
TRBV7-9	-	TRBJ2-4	CASSTGTLLIQYF
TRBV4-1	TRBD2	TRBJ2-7	CASSHTGTSGRYEQYF
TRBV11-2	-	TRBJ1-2	CASRRTEKLYGYTF